This T cell receptor (beta chain) was obtained from a study of blood T cell repertoires in COVID-19. Across the whole study: The samples span acute and convalescent COVID-19 from the United States, Italy and Spain.

This table comes from immunoSEQ multiplex PCR, and its TCRdb copy is limited to in-frame clones, with some not included. This table has 150,000 to 200,000 clones, 80% to 85% appearing once. The germline gives CDR1 MNHEY, CDR2 SVGAGI. The junction had 9 bases not matched to a gene; V was cut back by 6 bases and J by 3 bases. This CDR3 contains 15 residues. This clonotype was sampled from a human donor with acute or convalescent COVID-19. The donor label of this sample is uncertain. The sequencing input was peripheral blood. The genes are TRBV6-5 and TRBJ1-2; 8 nucleotides agree with TRBD1. CDR3 bases: TGTGCCAGCAGAGAGTGGACAGGGAGGGACTATGGCTACACCTTC. Translating gives CASREWTGRDYGYTF.